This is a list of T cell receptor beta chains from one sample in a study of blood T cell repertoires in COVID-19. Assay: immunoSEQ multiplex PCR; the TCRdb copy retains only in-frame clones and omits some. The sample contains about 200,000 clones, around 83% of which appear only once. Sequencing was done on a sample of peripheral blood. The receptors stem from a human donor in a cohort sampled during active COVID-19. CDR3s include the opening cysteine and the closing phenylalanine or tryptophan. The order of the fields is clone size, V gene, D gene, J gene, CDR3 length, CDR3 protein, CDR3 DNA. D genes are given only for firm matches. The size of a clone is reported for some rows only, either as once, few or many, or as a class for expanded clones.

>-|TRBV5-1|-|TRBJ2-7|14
CASSLGVTNYEQYF
TGCGCCAGCAGCTTGGGGGTGACAAACTACGAGCAGTACTTC
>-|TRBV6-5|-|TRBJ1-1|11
CASSPREEAFF
TGTGCCAGCAGTCCGCGGGAAGAAGCTTTCTTT
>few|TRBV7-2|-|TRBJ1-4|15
CASSLKGGAIEKLFF
TGTGCCAGCAGCTTAAAGGGGGGGGCGATAGAAAAACTGTTTTTT
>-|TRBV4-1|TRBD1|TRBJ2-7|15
CASSQDQGQGDEQYF
TGCGCCAGCAGCCAAGATCAGGGACAGGGTGACGAGCAGTACTTC
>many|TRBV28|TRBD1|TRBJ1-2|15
CASSSMGQGARGYTF
TGTGCCAGCAGTTCTATGGGACAGGGGGCCCGTGGCTACACCTTC
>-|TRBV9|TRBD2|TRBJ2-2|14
CPSSGGPGSGELFF
TGTCCCAGCAGCGGGGGGCCGGGGTCCGGGGAGCTGTTTTTT
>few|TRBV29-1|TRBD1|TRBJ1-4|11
CSVRQGGKLFF
TGCAGCGTCCGACAGGGAGGAAAACTGTTTTTT
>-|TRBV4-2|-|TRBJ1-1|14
CASSQAGLNTEAFF
TGTGCCAGCAGCCAAGCAGGATTGAACACTGAAGCTTTCTTT
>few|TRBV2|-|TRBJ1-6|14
CASNTGRQNSPLHF
TGTGCCAGCAACACCGGGAGGCAAAATTCACCCCTCCACTTT
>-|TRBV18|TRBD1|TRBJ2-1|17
CASSRGRSLAQGNEQFF
TGTGCCAGCTCACGCGGTCGATCGCTCGCACAGGGGAATGAGCAGTTCTTC
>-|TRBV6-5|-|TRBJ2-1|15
CASKNTLSSYNEQFF
TGTGCCAGCAAGAACACCTTAAGCTCCTACAATGAGCAGTTCTTC
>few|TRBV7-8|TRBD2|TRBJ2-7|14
CASSLAGGSYEQYF
TGTGCCAGCAGCTTAGCGGGCGGGAGCTACGAGCAGTACTTC
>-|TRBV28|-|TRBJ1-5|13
CASSHEYLQPQHF
TGTGCCAGCAGCCACGAATACTTACAGCCCCAGCATTTT
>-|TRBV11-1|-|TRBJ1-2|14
CASSLQAVGYGYTF
TGTGCCAGCAGCTTACAAGCGGTGGGCTATGGCTACACCTTC
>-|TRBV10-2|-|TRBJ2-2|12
CATRDNRGELFF
TGCGCCACCAGGGACAATCGAGGGGAGCTGTTTTTT
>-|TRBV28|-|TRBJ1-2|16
CASSPPAGSGNYGYTF
TGTGCCAGCAGTCCCCCGGCGGGGTCGGGTAACTATGGCTACACCTTC
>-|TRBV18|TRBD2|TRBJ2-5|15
CASSRLAGTKETQYF
TGTGCCAGCTCACGACTAGCGGGAACTAAAGAGACCCAGTACTTC
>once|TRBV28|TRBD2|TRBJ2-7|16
CASSLDRLAGKHEQYF
TGTGCCAGCAGTCTAGACAGGCTAGCGGGAAAACACGAGCAGTACTTC
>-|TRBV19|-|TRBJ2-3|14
CASSIASSTDTQYF
TGTGCCAGTAGTATAGCGTCTAGCACAGATACGCAGTATTTT
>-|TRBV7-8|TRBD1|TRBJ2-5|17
CASSFRRRDREQETQYF
TGTGCCAGCAGCTTCCGTCGGAGGGACAGGGAGCAAGAGACCCAGTACTTC
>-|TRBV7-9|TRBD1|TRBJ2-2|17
CASSFVPGGTNTGELFF
TGTGCCAGCAGCTTCGTTCCAGGGGGCACGAACACCGGGGAGCTGTTTTTT
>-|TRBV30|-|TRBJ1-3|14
CAWSVRGWGNTIYF
TGTGCCTGGAGTGTACGGGGGTGGGGAAACACCATATATTTT
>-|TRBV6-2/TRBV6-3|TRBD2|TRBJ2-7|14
CASSSPGGSYEQYF
TGTGCCAGCAGTTCGCCGGGGGGCTCCTACGAGCAGTACTTC
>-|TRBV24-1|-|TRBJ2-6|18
CATSDSTGGRSGANVLTF
TGTGCCACCAGTGATTCGACCGGGGGACGCTCTGGGGCCAACGTCCTGACTTTC